This T cell receptor beta chain was recovered during a study of blood T cell repertoires in COVID-19. Background on the study: T cells, B-cell-depleted T cells, or PBMCs provided the cDNA or gDNA that served as material.

Libraries were prepared by immunoSEQ multiplex PCR; TCRdb keeps only in-frame clonotypes and omits some of them. The top ten hold about a sixth of the sample, which has about 130,000 clones, 70% to 90% seen once. The CDR3 loop spans 14 amino acids. V shed 6 bases and J 6 bases; nucleotides not matched to a gene: 3. The germline gives CDR1 SNHLY, CDR2 FYNNEI. The receptor was isolated from a woman in her 50s who had recovered from COVID-19. The chain carries TRBV2 and TRBJ2-3, with 13 bases that match TRBD2. Sequenced input: peripheral blood. In nucleotides, the CDR3 is TGTGCCAGCAGACTAGCGGGAGGGCCTGATACGCAGTATTTT. It specifies CASRLAGGPDTQYF.